This T cell receptor (beta chain) came from a study of cytomegalovirus exposure and HLA in healthy donors. Regarding the study as a whole: Highly shared variants forming one cluster were likely a sequencing artifact.

This clone has only a few counts. Its antigen is unknown. CDR1 and CDR2 from the germline V gene are KGHSH and LQKENI. The CDR3 runs to 20 residues. V lost 2 bases, J lost 1 base, and 25 bases lay in between. PCR employed 60 Vbeta and 13 Jbeta primers. Data came from immunoSEQ multiplex PCR; TCRdb stores just in-frame clones and leaves some out. The sample has just under 250,000 clones, more than 75% seen once; the top ten hold around 5.7%. The sequence was obtained from a woman aged 40 to 50 in good health and CMV-seropositive. The rearrangement links TRBV18 to TRBJ2-3; weak D call: TRBD2 (7 bases). Sequences were obtained from PBMCs. For the CDR3, the DNA is TGTGCCAGCTCACCAAGGAGAGTCGGCGGAGGCGGGGGCGGCACAGATACGCAGTATTTT. Amino acids: CASSPRRVGGGGGGTDTQYF. The full variable domain, completed using reference TRBV18 and TRBJ2-3, is NAGVMQNPRHLVRRRGQEARLRCSPMKGHSHVYWYRQLPEEGLKFMVYLQKENIIDESGMPKERFSAEFPKEGPSILRIQQVVRGDSAAYFCASSPRRVGGGGGGTDTQYFGPGTRLTVL.